This entry lists 25 T cell receptor beta chains sequenced from one sample in a study of T cell changes during pregnancy in multiple sclerosis. Here immunoSEQ multiplex PCR was the method, and the copy in TCRdb shows in-frame clones only, minus some. The sample lists around 60,000 clones; 89% were seen once. The sample here was peripheral blood, taken in the first trimester of pregnancy. Receptor source: a female donor with multiple sclerosis, enrolled in a pregnancy study.

V gene TRBV19 combines with J gene TRBJ2-7, with 8 positions matching TRBD1. Trimming at V came to 9 bases and at J to 2 bases, leaving 6 bases not matched to a gene. The CDR3 sequence is 13 residues long. Germline-derived CDR1 and CDR2 are LNHDA and SQIVND (reference sequence). CDR3 nucleotides: TGTGCCAGCAGCCGGGACAGGACCTACGAGCAGTACTTC. Protein sequence: CASSRDRTYEQYF.

CDR3 nucleotides: TGCGCCAGCAGCCGAGGGGGGACTAGCGGAAGAAATGAGCAGTTCTTC. Amino acid sequence: CASSRGGTSGRNEQFF. V is TRBV5-1 and J is TRBJ2-1; 11 bases align to TRBD2. The CDR3 covers 16 residues. V lost 4 bases to trimming and J lost 7 bases; unmatched junction nucleotides: 10. The germline V gene has CDR1 SGHRS and CDR2 YFSETQ.

The chain uses TRBV6-1 and TRBJ2-7; tentative D call: TRBD1 (5 bases). Germline V gene lookup returns CDR1 MNHNS and CDR2 SASEGT. This CDR3 spans 16 amino acids. V was trimmed by 0 bases and J by 2 bases, leaving 14 bases between them. The CDR3 is CASSEADGAGTYEQYF. The CDR3 region has the DNA TGTGCCAGCAGTGAAGCAGATGGGGCAGGAACCTACGAGCAGTACTTC.

The chain employs TRBV10-1 and TRBJ2-7, with 10 positions matching TRBD2. This CDR3 has 14 amino acids. V shed 2 bases and J 5 bases; nucleotides not matched to a gene: 3. Germline CDR1 WNHNN, CDR2 SYGVQD (reference sequence). The DNA of the CDR3 is TGCGCCAGCAGTGAGCTAGCGGGAGCCCACGAGCAGTACTTC. Protein sequence: CASSELAGAHEQYF.

This clone was seen a single time. The V and J genes are TRBV7-9 and TRBJ1-3; 7 positions agree with TRBD1. Per germline, CDR1 SEHNR and CDR2 FQNEAQ (reference sequence). The V and J ends lost 1 base and 4 bases, in that order; junction bases with no gene match: 7. The CDR3 length is 16 residues. The CDR3 region is CASSLVPTGVGNTIYF. In nucleotides, the CDR3 is TGTGCCAGCAGCTTAGTCCCAACAGGGGTCGGAAACACCATATATTTT.

This clone was observed a handful of times. This chain joins TRBV5-4 and TRBJ1-2, with TRBD1 matching 11 bases. CDR1 is SGHNT, CDR2 YYREEE, per germline (reference sequence). V dropped 0 bases and J dropped 0; count of bases not matched to a gene: 4. The CDR3 consists of 17 residues. The CDR3 DNA reads TGTGCCAGCAGCTTGGAGGGACAGGGGGGACCTAACTATGGCTACACCTTC. It encodes CASSLEGQGGPNYGYTF.

This CDR3 is CASSFLLGEGYTF. CDR3 in DNA: TGTGCCAGCAGCTTTCTCCTGGGAGAAGGCTACACCTTC. V and J are TRBV5-6 and TRBJ1-2; D uncertain. The CDR3 covers 13 residues. Trimming pared 2 bases from V and 8 bases from J, leaving 13 bases between. CDR1 is SGHDT, CDR2 YYEEEE, per germline. Combining the CDR3 with reference TRBV5-6 and TRBJ1-2 gives the whole variable domain DAGVTQSPTHLIKTRGQQVTLRCSPKSGHDTVSWYQQALGQGPQFIFQYYEEEERQRGNFPDRFSGHQFPNYSSELNVNALLLGDSALYLCASSFLLGEGYTFGSGTRLTVV.

This clone was counted once. The chain employs TRBV11-3 and TRBJ2-3; D is perhaps TRBD1 (5 bases). This CDR3 is 13 amino acids long. Trimming cost V 5 bases and J 4 bases, with 10 bases left between them. Germline CDR1 and CDR2: SGHNT and YENEEA. The chain's CDR3 is CASSGRAPDTQYF. CDR3 nucleotides: TGTGCCAGCAGCGGCAGGGCCCCAGATACGCAGTATTTT. Together with reference TRBV11-3 and TRBJ2-3, the CDR3 gives the full variable domain: EAGVVQSPRYKIIEKKQPVAFWCNPISGHNTLYWYLQNLGQGPELLIRYENEEAVDDSQLPKDRFSAERLKGVDSTLKIQPAELGDSAVYLCASSGRAPDTQYFGPGTRLTVL.

The chain uses TRBV27 and TRBJ2-3, with D possibly matching TRBD2 (6 bases). CDR1 and CDR2 from the germline V gene are MNHEY and SMNVEV (reference sequence). V shed 7 bases and J shed 4 bases, with 18 bases lying between them. CDR3 length: 15 residues. The CDR3 is CASNREALGSDTQYF. As DNA, the CDR3 is TGTGCCAGCAATAGGGAGGCGCTCGGTTCAGATACGCAGTATTTT.

J is TRBJ2-3 and V is TRBV6-5; the D is unclear. The CDR3 totals 13 residues. Trimming took off 7 bases at V and 1 base at J, with 9 bases between the two ends. Germline CDR1 MNHEY, CDR2 SVGAGI. This CDR3 reads CASKQTGTDTQYF. The CDR3, as DNA: TGTGCCAGCAAGCAGACTGGCACAGATACGCAGTATTTT.

This sequence joins TRBV5-6 and TRBJ2-1; TRBD1 matches at 7 bases. Germline V gene sequence: CDR1 SGHDT, CDR2 YYEEEE. The V gene end was trimmed by 1 base and the J gene end by 7 bases; junction bases not matched to a gene: 2. The CDR3 is 13 residues long. This CDR3 reads CASSLTGENEQFF. The CDR3, as DNA: TGTGCCAGCAGCTTGACAGGGGAGAATGAGCAGTTCTTC.

This clone was detected only once. The rearrangement uses TRBV19 and TRBJ2-7; TRBD1 matches 7 bases. J lost 2 bases, V lost 7 bases, and 8 bases had no gene match. CDR3 length equals 14 residues. The germline gives CDR1 LNHDA, CDR2 SQIVND (reference sequence). The CDR3 loop is CASIPGGDTYEQYF. The CDR3 DNA follows: TGTGCCAGTATTCCAGGGGGAGATACCTACGAGCAGTACTTC.

V usage is TRBV6-5 and J usage is TRBJ1-1; tentatively, D is TRBD1 (6 bases). This CDR3 spans 15 amino acids. Germline V lookup: CDR1 MNHEY, CDR2 SVGAGI. V lost 6 bases, J lost 4 bases, and 18 bases lay in between. The DNA of the CDR3 is TGTGCCAGCAGCATTGCTCGGGGAGGGGGCACTGAAGCTTTCTTT. The encoded protein is CASSIARGGGTEAFF.

The rearrangement uses TRBV25-1 and TRBJ2-2; 7 bases align to TRBD1. The CDR3 consists of 15 residues. Germline CDR1 reads MGHDK; CDR2 reads SYGVNS. V lost 3 bases to trimming and J lost 6 bases; unmatched junction nucleotides: 7. The CDR3 reads CASSDPGGLAGELFF. In DNA, the CDR3 is TGTGCCAGCAGTGACCCAGGGGGATTAGCCGGGGAGCTGTTTTTT.

The chain has TRBV6-6 and TRBJ1-2, with TRBD1 matching 8 bases. The CDR3 spans 15 residues. From germline, CDR1 is MNHNY and CDR2 SVGAGI (reference sequence). V trimming: 6 bases; J trimming: 6 bases; junction bases outside the gene matches: 12. CDR3: CASSHTNRGTDGYTF. The DNA for the CDR3 is TGTGCCAGCAGCCACACGAACAGGGGGACGGATGGCTACACCTTC.

This chain uses TRBV7-7 with TRBJ2-7; D ambiguous. The CDR3 has 14 amino acids. Trimming shortened V by 2 bases and J by 0 bases, and 8 bases separated the two germline ends. Per the germline V gene, CDR1 is SSHAT and CDR2 is FNYEAQ (reference sequence). This CDR3 reads CASSLLAHSYEQYF. CDR3 nucleotides: TGTGCCAGCAGCTTATTGGCCCACTCCTACGAGCAGTACTTC.

This clone showed up just once. This sequence joins TRBV6-5 and TRBJ2-7, with D possibly TRBD2 on 6 matching bases. The V gene's germline CDR1 is MNHEY and CDR2 SVGAGI. The V gene lost 4 bases and the J gene lost 2 bases, with 15 bases spanning the gap. This CDR3 is 15 amino acids long. The CDR3: CASSLNPGVPYEQYF. The CDR3 DNA reads as TGTGCCAGCAGTTTAAACCCGGGAGTACCCTACGAGCAGTACTTC.

The chain employs TRBV6-1 and TRBJ1-1; D is ambiguous. Trimming stripped 5 bases from V and 6 bases from J, with 19 bases between. Germline V gene lookup returns CDR1 MNHNS and CDR2 SASEGT. CDR3 size: 15 residues. CDR3 amino acids: CASSSGRLAYAEAFF. In DNA form, the CDR3 reads TGTGCCAGCAGTTCAGGCCGGTTGGCTTACGCTGAAGCTTTCTTT.

The chain employs TRBV9 and TRBJ2-2; 10 bases are a match to TRBD1. The CDR3 contains 19 residues. The V and J ends lost 0 bases and 3 bases, in that order; junction bases with no gene match: 11. In germline, CDR1 is SGDLS, CDR2 YYNGEE. The CDR3 is CASSVDGRWGQGYTGELFF. CDR3 nucleotides: TGTGCCAGCAGCGTAGACGGGAGGTGGGGACAGGGGTACACCGGGGAGCTGTTTTTT. The complete variable domain, with remaining parts taken from reference TRBV9 and TRBJ2-2, reads DSGVTQTPKHLITATGQRVTLRCSPRSGDLSVYWYQQSLDQGLQFLIQYYNGEERAKGNILERFSAQQFPDLHSELNLSSLELGDSALYFCASSVDGRWGQGYTGELFFGEGSRLTVL.

The chain is built from TRBV30 and TRBJ2-7; D tentatively fits TRBD1 or TRBD2 (5 bases each). The CDR3 length is 13 residues. The germline V and J ends were trimmed by 8 bases and 0 bases, with 14 bases remaining between them. Germline V CDR1 and CDR2: GTSNPN, SVGIG (reference sequence). DNA for the CDR3: TGTGCCGGGACGGGATGGGACTCCTACGAGCAGTACTTC. Translating it yields CAGTGWDSYEQYF.

The count of this clone is one. The chain recombines TRBV7-8 with TRBJ1-5; 8 positions match TRBD1. Germline-derived CDR1 and CDR2 are SGHVS and FQNEAQ. Trimming at V came to 3 bases and at J to 3 bases, leaving 7 bases not matched to a gene. The CDR3 sequence is 16 residues long. This CDR3 reads CASSLWGQADNQPQHF. The CDR3 DNA is TGTGCCAGCAGCTTGTGGGGACAGGCCGACAATCAGCCCCAGCATTTT.

The sample holds one count of this clone. V gene TRBV30 combines with J gene TRBJ2-7; 13 nucleotides match TRBD2. Trimming cost V 4 bases and J 6 bases; bases outside gene matches: 12. Germline loops: CDR1 GTSNPN, CDR2 SVGIG (reference sequence). CDR3 length: 16 residues. In DNA, the CDR3 is TGTGCCTGGAACCCTGACGACGGACTAGCGGGAGTCGAGCAGTACTTC. This encodes CAWNPDDGLAGVEQYF.

The chain combines TRBV19 with TRBJ1-1; D gene unclear. Looked up from germline, CDR1 is LNHDA and CDR2 is SQIVND (reference sequence). The CDR3 is 14 amino acids. V was cut by 6 bases and J by 4 bases, with 15 bases left in between. The CDR3 coding sequence is TGTGCCAGTAGCGTAGACCTGGGAGGCACTGAAGCTTTCTTT. Encoded protein: CASSVDLGGTEAFF.

The chain couples TRBV18 to TRBJ1-1, with TRBD1 matching over 7 bases. The CDR3 extends over 15 amino acids. Germline V lookup: CDR1 KGHSH, CDR2 LQKENI. V trimming: 5 bases; J trimming: 2 bases; junction bases outside the gene matches: 8. CDR3 sequence (DNA): TGTGCCAGCTCAGAACGGACAGGCTTCAACACTGAAGCTTTCTTT. Translated: CASSERTGFNTEAFF. Full variable domain (outside the CDR3, taken from reference TRBV18 and TRBJ1-1): NAGVMQNPRHLVRRRGQEARLRCSPMKGHSHVYWYRQLPEEGLKFMVYLQKENIIDESGMPKERFSAEFPKEGPSILRIQQVVRGDSAAYFCASSERTGFNTEAFFGQGTRLTVV.

Concerning this clone: Relative to the germline gene, one junction end is altered; a read error may explain this. This rearrangement joins TRBV19 to TRBJ2-7; 7 bases map to TRBD1. This CDR3 has 13 amino acids. Per germline, CDR1 LNHDA and CDR2 SQIVND (reference sequence). The CDR3 DNA sequence: TGTGCCAGTAGTACCGGGACAGACTACGGGCAGTACTTC. It codes for CASSTGTDYGQYF.